This T cell receptor (beta chain) was recovered during a study of identical twins. Notes on the study in general: Cross-sectional statistical analysis, not tracking of the same donors, underpinned the conclusions. Models underestimated how often monozygotic twins shared out-of-frame TCR alpha. Memory repertoires showed no such pattern, whereas abundant cord blood beta clonotypes carried fewer insertions.

The CDR3 is 15 amino acids. V lost 3 bases and J 8 bases, leaving 14 bases between the germline ends. The germline V gene has CDR1 SGHTA and CDR2 FQGNSA. Donors uniformly comprised healthy Caucasians. Of note for this clonotype: The antigen remains undetermined.

TCRdb reanalysed the 5' RACE reads using MiXCR and keeps one entry per CDR3 protein. The sample includes hundreds of thousands of distinct CDR3 sequences, roughly 6.2% of them seen just once. Sequenced input: naive T cells sorted from blood. This clonotype originated in a young man in good health. V is TRBV7-2 and J is TRBJ1-6; D perhaps matches TRBD1 (6 bases). CDR3 sequence (DNA): TGTGCCAGCAGCTTCTCCGGGACAAAGGATTCACCCCTCCACTTT. It is translated as CASSFSGTKDSPLHF.